The present T cell receptor (beta chain) was sequenced within a study of cytomegalovirus exposure and HLA in healthy donors. Study summary: Across around 400 genotyped donors, 65% to 90% landed in the Caucasian-associated ancestry cluster. Study-wide results and caveats: Among the most significant clusters, several appeared linked to common viral pathogens in a later analysis. The authors later linked a missense DCLRE1C variant to TCR beta V- and J-gene trimming. Analysis performed later showed TCR beta chains linked to HLA being more clonally expanded than equally common others.

This CDR3 is built from 15 residues. Trimming removed 8 bases at V and 12 bases at J, with 27 bases between. Germline V gene sequence: CDR1 MNHEY, CDR2 SVGAGI. The PCR made use of 60 Vbeta and 13 Jbeta primers. Some clones are missing from TCRdb's copy, which holds only in-frame ones; the method was immunoSEQ multiplex PCR. The sample comprises fewer than 350,000 clones, about 90% of which are singletons, and 2% to 3% rests with the top ten. To note about this clone: Its antigen is undetermined.

This TCR was recovered from a woman under 30 in good health and CMV-seronegative. Specimen: PBMCs. The chain couples TRBV6-5 to TRBJ2-3; D ambiguous. CDR3 protein: CASRQFSMANRIQYF. The CDR3 nucleotides read TGTGCCAGCCGCCAATTTAGTATGGCCAACAGAATCCAGTATTTT.